This TCR beta chain was profiled in a study of identical twins. Notes on the study in general: High-abundance cord blood beta clonotypes had fewer insertions; memory repertoires showed none.

Trimming left V 6 bases short and J 5 bases short, with 4 bases between. CDR1 is SQVTM and CDR2 is ANQGSEA in the germline V gene. CDR3 length equals 9 residues. This clonotype was seen more than once but under ten times. Its antigen remains unknown. Each CDR3 protein is one row after TCRdb ran MiXCR on the 5' RACE reads. The data contain about 190,000 distinct CDR3 sequences, about a sixth of them singletons. The data also belong to a second study, concerning T cells expressing NK-cell markers. From that report: Of CD8+ T cells, about 1.0-8% belonged to dominant NKG2C+ clonotypes in six donors.

The chain employs TRBV29-1 and TRBJ1-2; no reliable D call. Sequenced sample: CD8+ T cells sorted from blood. The sequence came from a woman aged 18-29 years in good health. CDR3 protein: CSVIYGYTF. CDR3 bases: TGCAGCGTCATTTATGGCTACACCTTC.